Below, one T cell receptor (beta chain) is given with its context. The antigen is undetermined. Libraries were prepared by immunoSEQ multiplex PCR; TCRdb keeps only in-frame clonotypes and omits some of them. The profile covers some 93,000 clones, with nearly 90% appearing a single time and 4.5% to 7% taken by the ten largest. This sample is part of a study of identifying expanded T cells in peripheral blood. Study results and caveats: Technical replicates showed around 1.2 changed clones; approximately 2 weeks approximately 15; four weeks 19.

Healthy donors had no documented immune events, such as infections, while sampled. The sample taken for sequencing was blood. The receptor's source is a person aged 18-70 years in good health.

The CDR3 DNA is TGTGCCACTCTCGACAGCATGAACACTGAAGCTTTCTTT. Encoded protein: CATLDSMNTEAFF. The chain combines TRBV28 with TRBJ1-1, with D perhaps matching TRBD1 (5 bases). Trimming cost V 10 bases and J 0 bases, with 12 bases left between them. The CDR3 totals 13 residues. Germline V gives CDR1 MDHEN, CDR2 SYDVKM.